The clone carrying this TCR beta chain was seen repeatedly, ten times or more. The antigen is undetermined. This specimen belongs to a study of CD8 T cells in ankylosing spondylitis. Study results and limitations: It appeared that ankylosing spondylitis blood was characterized by a TCR beta motif of several highly homologous variants.

One entry per CDR3 protein results from TCRdb running MiXCR on the 5' RACE reads. The sample lists about 540,000 distinct CDR3 sequences; over 9.5% were seen once. CDR3 length equals 15 residues. From germline, CDR1 is SGHRS and CDR2 YFSETQ. Trimming removed 0 bases from V and 7 bases from J, with 16 bases in between. The sample was blood, either unsorted or a sorted T cell fraction (not recorded which). This chain links TRBV5-1 with TRBJ1-1; D not resolved. The source is a male donor with ankylosing spondylitis. The CDR3 sequence: CASSLAAVGNGEAFF. The CDR3 region has the DNA TGCGCCAGCAGCTTGGCAGCCGTCGGGAATGGTGAAGCTTTCTTT.